These T cell receptor beta chains were read from a single sample in a study of blood T cell repertoires in COVID-19. TCRdb's table, derived via immunoSEQ multiplex PCR, lists solely in-frame clones and lacks some. The profile shows fewer than 200,000 clones, roughly 89% of them singletons. The sample taken for sequencing was peripheral blood. These receptors were taken from a woman between 50 and 59 years old with acute or convalescent COVID-19. Both conserved end residues are part of each CDR3. D genes are given only for firm matches.

TRBV19	TRBD1	CASSDTGGPRETQYF
TRBV2	TRBD1	CASSGGQGGRNEPQHF
TRBV11-2	NA	CASSLDGGPNEKLFF
TRBV9	NA	CASSVNAVRDTQYF
TRBV27	NA	CASAGALNTEAFF
TRBV4-3	TRBD2	CASSQVLAGTTDTQYF
TRBV19	NA	CASRFGGNTGELFF
TRBV9	TRBD1	CASSVGGDRGSYEQYF
TRBV5-1	NA	CASSSGLSGANVLTF
TRBV12-5	NA	CASGPRDSGANVLTF
TRBV19	NA	CASSIVVREDEKLFF
TRBV28	NA	CASSLPGLNTEAFF
TRBV7-2	NA	CASSLGQSLYEQYF
TRBV10-2	TRBD1	CASSGGTGGTYEQYF
TRBV7-9	NA	CASSLQGTGNTIYF
TRBV18	TRBD1	CASSPETGNSYEQYF
TRBV11-3	TRBD2	CASSLRVAGPSTDTQYF
TRBV27	NA	CASSYNRNGEGYTF